A single T cell receptor beta chain is shown here with its context. These data are taken from a study of blood T cell repertoires in COVID-19. Overall study: Samples representing acute and convalescent COVID-19 were sourced from the United States, Italy and Spain.

The CDR3 sequence is 15 residues long. Germline V gene sequence: CDR1 SGDLS, CDR2 YYNGEE. The V segment lost 0 bases and the J segment 4 bases; nucleotides outside the gene matches: 5. Authors' analysis steps: Cell counts per sample came from amplifying reference gene primers. Repertoires were generated with immunoSEQ multiplex PCR, while TCRdb's copy carries only in-frame clones and drops some. That table is the source of V, J and clone size, and D and trimming were worked out from the DNA. The repertoire includes roughly 250,000 clones, nearly 90% of them detected once, and around 2% sits in the top ten.

The chain recombines TRBV9 with TRBJ1-1; 8 bases align to TRBD1. The clonotype originates from a woman aged 40 to 55 who had recovered from COVID-19. Input material: peripheral blood. The CDR3 region has the DNA TGTGCCAGCAGCGTAGGGGGCACAGGGGGCACTGAAGCTTTCTTT. This translates into CASSVGGTGGTEAFF. The variable domain in full, with the rest retrieved from reference TRBV9 and TRBJ1-1, is DSGVTQTPKHLITATGQRVTLRCSPRSGDLSVYWYQQSLDQGLQFLIQYYNGEERAKGNILERFSAQQFPDLHSELNLSSLELGDSALYFCASSVGGTGGTEAFFGQGTRLTVV.